The 15 T cell receptor beta chains below all came from one sample that was sequenced in a study of radiotherapy plus CTLA-4 blockade in lung cancer. Libraries were prepared by immunoSEQ multiplex PCR; TCRdb keeps only in-frame clonotypes and omits some of them. The table lists roughly 54,000 clones, roughly four fifths of them singletons. The input for sequencing was peripheral blood, taken from a patient treated with radiotherapy plus ipilimumab. These receptors were taken from a human donor with non-small cell lung cancer whose response to radiotherapy plus ipilimumab could not be evaluated.

This clone appeared a few times. V is TRBV4-3 and J is TRBJ2-3; D call uncertain. V lost 1 base and J 1 base, leaving 9 bases between the germline ends. The CDR3 loop spans 15 amino acids. Germline CDR1 is LGHNA and CDR2 is YSLEER. The CDR3 DNA is TGCGCCAGCAGCCAAGGTTGGGCTCGCACAGATACGCAGTATTTT. It translates to CASSQGWARTDTQYF.

The rearrangement links TRBV5-4 to TRBJ2-3; 9 positions agree with TRBD2. The CDR3 extends over 15 amino acids. V lost 1 base and J lost 2; bases outside the gene matches: 2. Germline V gives CDR1 SGHNT, CDR2 YYREEE (reference sequence). The CDR3, as DNA: TGTGCCAGCAGCTTGAGACTAGCGGACACAGATACGCAGTATTTT. This sequence encodes CASSLRLADTDTQYF.

The gene calls are TRBV11-1 and TRBJ2-7; 8 bases are a match to TRBD2. Germline V lookup: CDR1 SGHAT, CDR2 FQDESV (reference sequence). The V and J ends lost 5 bases and 0 bases, in that order; junction bases with no gene match: 6. This CDR3 region has 15 residues. CDR3 amino acids: CASSRNGGVSYEQYF. The CDR3 DNA reads TGTGCCAGCAGCCGCAACGGGGGGGTCTCCTACGAGCAGTACTTC.

The chain joins TRBV10-3 to TRBJ2-1; TRBD2 agrees at 10 bases. V trimming: 4 bases; J trimming: 2 bases; junction bases outside the gene matches: 2. This CDR3 comprises 15 residues. Germline values: CDR1 ENHRY, CDR2 SYGVKD. The CDR3 sequence: CAISGGTSAYNEQFF. The CDR3 coding sequence is TGTGCCATCAGTGGGGGGACTAGCGCCTACAATGAGCAGTTCTTC.

This rearrangement joins TRBV6-5 to TRBJ1-2; no firm D call. CDR1 MNHEY and CDR2 SVGAGI come from the germline V gene. Trimming cost V 6 bases and J 0 bases, with 14 bases left between them. CDR3 size: 15 residues. The CDR3 protein is CASSHPPGSNYGYTF. DNA for the CDR3: TGTGCCAGCAGCCACCCGCCAGGATCTAACTATGGCTACACCTTC.

Here the CDR3 reads CASSPSADSSYNEQFF. As DNA, the CDR3 is TGTGCCAGCTCACCTTCGGCGGATAGCTCCTACAATGAGCAGTTCTTC. This chain joins TRBV18 and TRBJ2-1; D remains unclear. V was pared by 3 bases and J by 0 bases, with 12 bases between. This CDR3 spans 16 amino acids. CDR1 is KGHSH, CDR2 LQKENI, per germline.

The chain joins TRBV5-1 to TRBJ2-3; 9 bases line up with TRBD1. The CDR3 has 15 residues. Germline CDR1 reads SGHRS; CDR2 reads YFSETQ. Germline trimming cut 4 bases from V and 5 bases from J; bases unmatched to any gene: 8. CDR3 sequence: CASSHGTGLKDTQYF. The CDR3 DNA reads TGCGCCAGCAGCCACGGGACAGGGCTGAAAGATACGCAGTATTTT.

The chain links TRBV7-2 to TRBJ1-2; D is perhaps TRBD1 (6 bases). CDR1 is SGHTA and CDR2 is FQGNSA in the germline V gene. Trimming left V 4 bases short and J 6 bases short, with 9 bases between. The CDR3 contains 12 residues. The CDR3 nucleotides read TGTGCCAGCAGCTCACAGGGAAATGGCTACACCTTC. Residues: CASSSQGNGYTF.

This chain joins TRBV14 and TRBJ1-1, with no clear D. The germline V gene has CDR1 SGHDN and CDR2 FVKESK. V dropped 6 bases and J dropped 1 base, with 12 bases sitting between them. The CDR3 length is 14 residues. The CDR3 is CASRGSGSNTEAFF. CDR3 in DNA: TGTGCCAGCAGAGGTTCAGGCTCGAACACTGAAGCTTTCTTT.

The V gene is TRBV6-5, the J gene TRBJ2-1, with D uncertain. CDR1 MNHEY and CDR2 SVGAGI come from the germline V gene. This CDR3 has 15 amino acids. With 2 bases removed from V and 5 bases from J, the gap between germline ends came to 13 bases. In DNA, the CDR3 is TGTGCCAGCAGTTACCGCTTTTACGGTAACAATGAGCAGTTCTTC. Residues: CASSYRFYGNNEQFF.

This clone was detected only a few times. This chain uses TRBV4-1 with TRBJ1-1; D is undetermined. V lost 8 bases to trimming and J lost 7 bases, with 14 bases between them. The germline gives CDR1 MGHRA, CDR2 YSYEKL. The length of the CDR3 is 12 residues. The CDR3 loop is CASSTALGEAFF. The CDR3 nucleotides are TGCGCCAGCTCTACCGCACTCGGTGAAGCTTTCTTT.

The chain combines TRBV16 with TRBJ1-5; D is possibly TRBD1 (5 bases). Germline CDR1 and CDR2: KGHSY and FQNENV. V was pared by 2 bases and J by 6 bases, with 11 bases between. This CDR3 is 14 amino acids long. The CDR3 bases are TGTGCCAGCAGCCAAGGCGGGGGTTTTCAGCCCCAGCATTTT. This codes for CASSQGGGFQPQHF.

This chain uses TRBV6-6 with TRBJ1-5; the D gene is possibly TRBD1 (5 bases). Per the germline V gene, CDR1 is MNHNY and CDR2 is SVGAGI (reference sequence). CDR3 length: 16 amino acids. V lost 2 bases, J lost 0 bases, and 11 bases lay in between. The CDR3, as DNA: TGTGCCAGCAGTTACCTAGGGACTTATAGCAATCAGCCCCAGCATTTT. Residues: CASSYLGTYSNQPQHF.

This clone was seen only once. The V gene is TRBV27, the J gene TRBJ2-7; 8 nucleotides match TRBD2. The length of the CDR3 is 16 residues. The germline CDR1 and CDR2 sequences are MNHEY and SMNVEV (reference sequence). V lost 0 bases and J lost 0; bases outside the gene matches: 4. For the CDR3, the DNA is TGTGCCAGCAGTTTATCCCCGGGACTAGTCTCCTACGAGCAGTACTTC. This encodes CASSLSPGLVSYEQYF.

This chain joins TRBV19 and TRBJ1-1; possibly TRBD1 for D (6 bases). Germline-derived CDR1 and CDR2 are LNHDA and SQIVND (reference sequence). V gave up 3 bases and J gave up 0 bases, with 14 bases separating them. CDR3 length: 16 residues. The CDR3 here is CASSMRVGQMNTEAFF. The CDR3 nucleotides read TGTGCCAGTAGTATGAGAGTAGGACAGATGAACACTGAAGCTTTCTTT. The complete variable domain, with remaining parts taken from reference TRBV19 and TRBJ1-1, reads DGGITQSPKYLFRKEGQNVTLSCEQNLNHDAMYWYRQDPGQGLRLIYYSQIVNDFQKGDIAEGYSVSREKKESFPLTVTSAQKNPTAFYLCASSMRVGQMNTEAFFGQGTRLTVV.